The next 22 T cell receptor beta chains were all read from a single sample in a study of CD8 T cells in Susac syndrome. RNA amounts of about 0.5 to 1 ug underwent reverse transcription with random hexamers. TCRdb reanalysed the immunoSEQ multiplex PCR reads using MiXCR and keeps one entry per CDR3 protein. The sample has over 100,000 distinct CDR3 sequences; approximately 90% are singletons. Sequenced material: CD8+ T cells from PBMCs. These TCRs come from a human donor in good health.

As DNA, the CDR3 is TGCGCCAGCACCTCGGACAGCTACGAGCAGTACTTC. It encodes CASTSDSYEQYF. The genes are TRBV5-1 and TRBJ2-7, with a possible D match to TRBD1 (6 bases). This CDR3 has 12 residues. Germline-derived CDR1 and CDR2 are SGHRS and YFSETQ. V was clipped by 6 bases and J by 3 bases, with 10 bases between them.

This chain links TRBV20-1 with TRBJ2-7; possibly TRBD1 for D (5 bases). This CDR3 is built from 11 residues. Between the trimmed V and J ends, which lost 5 bases and 0 bases, there was a span of 5 bases. Germline CDR1 is DFQATT and CDR2 is SNEGSKA (reference sequence). The CDR3: CSADSSYEQYF. CDR3 in DNA: TGCAGTGCTGACAGCTCCTACGAGCAGTACTTC.

The rearrangement links TRBV19 to TRBJ1-2; 8 nucleotides match TRBD1. The trim removed 3 bases at V and 0 bases at J, leaving 6 bases unmatched. The CDR3 consists of 16 residues. Germline CDR1 and CDR2: LNHDA and SQIVND (reference sequence). Here the CDR3 DNA reads TGTGCCAGTAGTATTCACAGGGGGGCATCTAACTATGGCTACACCTTC. As protein: CASSIHRGASNYGYTF.

This sequence joins TRBV6-5 and TRBJ2-7, with TRBD1 identical over 8 bases. V shed 4 bases and J 1 base; nucleotides not matched to a gene: 9. The CDR3 contains 16 residues. Germline CDR1 MNHEY, CDR2 SVGAGI. This chain's CDR3 is CASSSNRGVFSYEQYF. The CDR3 DNA follows: TGTGCCAGCAGTTCGAACAGGGGGGTATTTTCCTACGAGCAGTACTTC.

The chain employs TRBV29-1 and TRBJ1-1, with TRBD1 as a possible D gene (5 bases). CDR3 size: 12 residues. The V gene lost 4 bases and the J gene lost 5 bases, with 11 bases spanning the gap. The germline CDR1 and CDR2 sequences are SQVTM and ANQGSEA. CDR3 region: CSVGGTQTEAFF. The CDR3 DNA reads TGCAGCGTTGGGGGGACGCAGACTGAAGCTTTCTTT.

This chain joins TRBV11-2 and TRBJ1-1, with 9 bases that match TRBD1. Per the germline V gene, CDR1 is SGHAT and CDR2 is FQNNGV. Losses at the gene ends were 2 bases for V and 5 bases for J; bases not matched to a gene: 21. CDR3 size: 20 residues. In DNA, the CDR3 is TGTGCCAGCAGCTTATTCCCCCTTCTTAAAGGACAGGGGTCGGGAACTGAAGCTTTCTTT. This sequence encodes CASSLFPLLKGQGSGTEAFF.

V gene TRBV3-1 combines with J gene TRBJ1-1; D not resolved. Germline V gives CDR1 LGHDT, CDR2 YNNKEL (reference sequence). This CDR3 contains 13 residues. V was shortened by 1 base and J by 4 bases, with 7 bases between the two germline ends. CDR3 loop: CASSQGRGTEAFF. CDR3 nucleotides: TGTGCCAGCAGCCAAGGAAGAGGCACTGAAGCTTTCTTT.

The V and J genes are TRBV20-1 and TRBJ1-2; TRBD1 matches 7 bases. There are 13 residues in the CDR3. Per the germline V gene, CDR1 is DFQATT and CDR2 is SNEGSKA (reference sequence). With V trimmed by 5 bases and J by 6 bases, 9 bases remained unmatched. CDR3 region: CSAVIQGFDGYTF. The CDR3 nucleotides are TGCAGTGCTGTTATACAGGGGTTCGATGGCTACACCTTC.

This chain uses TRBV3-1 with TRBJ2-1; possibly TRBD2 for D (5 bases). The length of the CDR3 is 13 residues. The germline V gene encodes CDR1 LGHDT and CDR2 YNNKEL (reference sequence). Between the trimmed V and J ends, which lost 8 bases and 5 bases, there was a span of 13 bases. CDR3 sequence reads: CASHSGHHNEQFF. In DNA form, the CDR3 reads TGTGCCAGCCACAGCGGCCATCACAATGAGCAGTTCTTC.

This clonotype was picked up one time. The chain joins TRBV11-2 to TRBJ2-5; D might be TRBD1 (6 bases). Germline CDR1 and CDR2: SGHAT and FQNNGV. Deletions cut 5 bases from V and 3 bases from J, with 31 bases between. This CDR3 comprises 20 residues. The CDR3 region has the DNA TGTGCCAGCAGCCCCGAAGAGGAGAGGGATGCAGGGGTTAGGAAAGAGACCCAGTACTTC. This encodes CASSPEEERDAGVRKETQYF. The variable domain in full, with the rest retrieved from reference TRBV11-2 and TRBJ2-5, is EAGVAQSPRYKIIEKRQSVAFWCNPISGHATLYWYQQILGQGPKLLIQFQNNGVVDDSQLPKDRFSAERLKGVDSTLKIQPAKLEDSAVYLCASSPEEERDAGVRKETQYFGPGTRLLVL.

This clonotype appeared a few times. V and J are TRBV5-4 and TRBJ1-2, with a tentative D call TRBD1 (6 bases). V lost 4 bases and J 0 bases, leaving 13 bases between the germline ends. CDR1 is SGHNT, CDR2 YYREEE, per germline (reference sequence). This CDR3 spans 15 amino acids. The CDR3, as DNA: TGTGCCAGCAGCACCAGGGGCGAAGCTAACTATGGCTACACCTTC. Translation gives CASSTRGEANYGYTF. The full variable domain, completed using reference TRBV5-4 and TRBJ1-2, is ETGVTQSPTHLIKTRGQQVTLRCSSQSGHNTVSWYQQALGQGPQFIFQYYREEENGRGNFPPRFSGLQFPNYSSELNVNALELDDSALYLCASSTRGEANYGYTFGSGTRLTVV.

The V and J genes are TRBV7-2 and TRBJ1-5; weak D call: TRBD1 (6 bases). The CDR3 consists of 15 residues. Trimming pared 0 bases from V and 7 bases from J, leaving 13 bases between. Germline V gene lookup returns CDR1 SGHTA and CDR2 FQGNSA. The CDR3 loop is CASSLAPTGRQPQHF. CDR3 in DNA: TGTGCCAGCAGCTTAGCTCCAACAGGGCGCCAGCCCCAGCATTTT.

The chain has TRBV7-9 and TRBJ1-4; D remains ambiguous. Germline assignment: CDR1 SEHNR and CDR2 FQNEAQ (reference sequence). This CDR3 is 13 amino acids long. V lost 7 bases and J lost 2, with 8 bases in between. This CDR3 reads CASIKATNEKLFF. The CDR3 coding sequence is TGTGCCAGCATTAAGGCGACTAATGAAAAACTGTTTTTT. The complete variable domain, with remaining parts taken from reference TRBV7-9 and TRBJ1-4, reads DTGVSQNPRHKITKRGQNVTFRCDPISEHNRLYWYRQTLGQGPEFLTYFQNEAQLEKSRLLSDRFSAERPKGSFSTLEIQRTEQGDSAMYLCASIKATNEKLFFGSGTQLSVL.

This clonotype was picked up one time. The chain uses TRBV7-8 and TRBJ2-7, with TRBD1 matching 8 bases. Germline lookup yields CDR1 SGHVS and CDR2 FQNEAQ. The V and J ends lost 5 bases and 0 bases, in that order; junction bases with no gene match: 6. This CDR3 comprises 15 residues. CDR3 nucleotide sequence: TGTGCCAGCAGCCGGGACAGGTACGACTCCTACGAGCAGTACTTC. It is translated as CASSRDRYDSYEQYF.

The gene calls are TRBV10-3 and TRBJ1-5, with a tentative D call TRBD1 (6 bases). The CDR3 sequence is 15 residues long. V was cut by 3 bases and J by 4 bases, with 13 bases left in between. Germline-derived CDR1 and CDR2 are ENHRY and SYGVKD. The CDR3, as DNA: TGTGCCATCAGTGAAGAGGGGGGGAAGAATCAGCCCCAGCATTTT. Residues: CAISEEGGKNQPQHF.

V gene TRBV18 combines with J gene TRBJ2-1; TRBD1 matches at 8 bases. The length of the CDR3 is 15 residues. With 6 bases clipped from V and 5 bases from J, the junction kept 9 bases outside the gene matches. Germline-derived CDR1 and CDR2 are KGHSH and LQKENI. The CDR3 DNA reads TGTGCCAGCTCCCTAGGACAGGGTATTCACAATGAGCAGTTCTTC. This codes for CASSLGQGIHNEQFF.

This clonotype has only a few counts. The chain recombines TRBV7-3 with TRBJ1-1, with D possibly matching TRBD1 (5 bases). CDR1 and CDR2 (germline): SGHTA, FQGTGA. The CDR3 has 17 amino acids. Between the trimmed V and J ends, which lost 5 bases and 0 bases, there was a span of 19 bases. The CDR3 sequence: CASSLDPLQVMNTEAFF. CDR3 coding DNA: TGTGCCAGCAGCCTAGACCCCTTACAGGTCATGAACACTGAAGCTTTCTTT.

V is TRBV5-1 and J is TRBJ2-5; D is unresolved. Trimming shortened V by 4 bases and J by 5 bases, and 12 bases separated the two germline ends. This CDR3 is built from 13 residues. Germline V CDR1 and CDR2: SGHRS, YFSETQ. The CDR3 sequence: CASSPAVGETQYF. The DNA of the CDR3 is TGCGCCAGCAGCCCCGCAGTGGGGGAGACCCAGTACTTC.

The chain combines TRBV29-1 with TRBJ1-1; 7 bases agree with TRBD1. The CDR3 has 13 amino acids. CDR1 is SQVTM and CDR2 is ANQGSEA in the germline V gene. V trimming: 7 bases; J trimming: 2 bases; junction bases outside the gene matches: 7. Written as DNA, the CDR3 is TGCAGCGCGTACAGGGGAATTAACACTGAAGCTTTCTTT. This translates into CSAYRGINTEAFF.

The genes are TRBV5-1 and TRBJ2-7, with a weak D call TRBD2 (5 bases). The CDR3 is made up of 14 amino acids. Deletions cut 3 bases from V and 0 bases from J, with 10 bases between. The germline V gene encodes CDR1 SGHRS and CDR2 YFSETQ. CDR3 protein: CASSSTGSSYEQYF. The CDR3 bases are TGCGCCAGCAGCTCTACGGGGAGCTCCTACGAGCAGTACTTC.

The J gene is TRBJ1-2, the V gene TRBV30; D is unclear. V was trimmed by 3 bases and J by 4 bases, leaving 18 bases between them. This CDR3 has 15 residues. In germline, CDR1 is GTSNPN, CDR2 SVGIG (reference sequence). CDR3: CAWRPGRVTGYGYTF. CDR3 nucleotides: TGTGCCTGGAGGCCGGGCCGAGTTACGGGCTATGGCTACACCTTC.

The gene calls are TRBV7-2 and TRBJ2-5; 12 nucleotides match TRBD2. Germline V lookup: CDR1 SGHTA, CDR2 FQGNSA. V gave up 3 bases and J gave up 6 bases; unmatched junction bases: 5. The CDR3 sequence is 15 residues long. CDR3 sequence reads: CASSLTSGSSKTQYF. CDR3 sequence (DNA): TGTGCCAGCAGCTTGACTAGCGGGAGCTCGAAGACCCAGTACTTC.